This record concerns one T cell receptor (beta chain) sequence. The antigen is unknown. Blood samples were obtained at baseline, cycle 4 day 1, and cycle 7 day 1. The sample originates from a study of OX40 agonist ivuxolimab in advanced cancers. Overall study results and limits: Researchers did not determine the expanded peripheral T cells' antigen specificity. The study observed clonal expansion of CD4+ and CD8+ blood T cells by week 6 at 0.1 to 3.0 mg/kg.

Trimming pared 3 bases from V and 1 base from J, leaving 6 bases between. The CDR3 totals 13 residues. Per the germline V gene, CDR1 is SGHTA and CDR2 is FQGNSA. The repertoire was sequenced with immunoSEQ multiplex PCR; TCRdb's copy has only in-frame clones and lacks some. The sample contains 60,000 or so clones, 83% of which appear only once. The specimen comprised CD4+ or CD8+ T cells sorted from blood, sampled in a trial of the OX40 agonist ivuxolimab. This clonotype was sampled from an adult with an advanced solid tumor such as melanoma, head and neck, liver or kidney cancer. The chain links TRBV7-2 to TRBJ2-5; D is uncertain. As DNA, the CDR3 is TGTGCCAGCAGCTTTTACATCCAAGAGACCCAGTACTTC. Translating gives CASSFYIQETQYF.